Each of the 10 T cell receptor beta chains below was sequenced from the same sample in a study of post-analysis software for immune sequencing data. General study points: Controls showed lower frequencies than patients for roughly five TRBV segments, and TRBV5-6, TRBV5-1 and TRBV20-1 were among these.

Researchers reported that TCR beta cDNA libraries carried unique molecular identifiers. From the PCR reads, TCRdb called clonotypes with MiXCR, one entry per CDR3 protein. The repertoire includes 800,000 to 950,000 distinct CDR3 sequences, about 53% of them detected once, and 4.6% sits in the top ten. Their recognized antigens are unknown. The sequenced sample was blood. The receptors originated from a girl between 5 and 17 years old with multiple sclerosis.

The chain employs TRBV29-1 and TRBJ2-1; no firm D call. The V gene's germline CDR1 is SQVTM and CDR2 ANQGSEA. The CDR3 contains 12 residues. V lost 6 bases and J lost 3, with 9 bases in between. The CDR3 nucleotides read TGCAGCGTCCCTTGGGACTACAATGAGCAGTTCTTC. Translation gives CSVPWDYNEQFF.

CDR3 sequence reads: CASSKPGLPYEQYF. CDR3 DNA: TGTGCCAGCAGTAAGCCGGGACTACCCTACGAGCAGTACTTC. The chain recombines TRBV27 with TRBJ2-7; 7 bases map to TRBD2. V lost 5 bases, J lost 2 bases, and 6 bases stayed unmatched. The germline V gene has CDR1 MNHEY and CDR2 SMNVEV (reference sequence). The length of the CDR3 is 14 residues.

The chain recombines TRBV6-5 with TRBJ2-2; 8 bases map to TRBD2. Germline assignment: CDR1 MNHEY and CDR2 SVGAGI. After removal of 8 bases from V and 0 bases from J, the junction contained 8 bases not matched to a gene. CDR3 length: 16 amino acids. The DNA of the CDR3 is TGTGCCAGCGCTCGGGGGGGCCGTCCGAACACCGGGGAGCTGTTTTTT. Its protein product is CASARGGRPNTGELFF.

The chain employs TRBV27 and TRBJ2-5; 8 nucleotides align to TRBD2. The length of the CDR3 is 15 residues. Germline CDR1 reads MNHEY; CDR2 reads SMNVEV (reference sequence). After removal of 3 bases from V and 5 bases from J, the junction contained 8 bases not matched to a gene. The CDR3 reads CASSFSGEFIETQYF. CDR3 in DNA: TGTGCCAGCAGTTTTAGCGGGGAGTTTATCGAGACCCAGTACTTC.

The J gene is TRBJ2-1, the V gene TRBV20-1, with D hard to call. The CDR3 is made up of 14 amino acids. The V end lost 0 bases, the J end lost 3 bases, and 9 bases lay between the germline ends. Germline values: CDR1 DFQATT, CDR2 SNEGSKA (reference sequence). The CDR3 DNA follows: TGCAGTGCTAGAGATAATGCCCACTACAATGAGCAGTTCTTC. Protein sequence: CSARDNAHYNEQFF.

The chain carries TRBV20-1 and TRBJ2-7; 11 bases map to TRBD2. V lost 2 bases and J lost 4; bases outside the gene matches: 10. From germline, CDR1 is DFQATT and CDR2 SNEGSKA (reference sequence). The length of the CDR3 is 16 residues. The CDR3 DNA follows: TGCAGTGCTAGAACTAGCGGGAGCAGTGGAGGATACGAGCAGTACTTC. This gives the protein CSARTSGSSGGYEQYF.

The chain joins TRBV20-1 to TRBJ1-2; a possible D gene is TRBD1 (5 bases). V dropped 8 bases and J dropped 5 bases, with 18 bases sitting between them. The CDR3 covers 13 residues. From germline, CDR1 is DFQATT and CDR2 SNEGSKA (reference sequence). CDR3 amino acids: CSLKPTGAYGYTF. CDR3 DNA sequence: TGCAGTCTTAAACCTACCGGGGCTTATGGCTACACCTTC.

CDR3 residues: CAIRAARDTDTQYF. The DNA of the CDR3 is TGTGCCATCAGGGCTGCGCGGGACACAGATACGCAGTATTTT. This rearrangement joins TRBV10-3 to TRBJ2-3, with D maybe TRBD2 (6 bases). The ends were cut back, 6 bases at V and 2 bases at J, with 12 bases in the middle. The CDR3 is 14 residues long. Germline V gene sequence: CDR1 ENHRY, CDR2 SYGVKD.

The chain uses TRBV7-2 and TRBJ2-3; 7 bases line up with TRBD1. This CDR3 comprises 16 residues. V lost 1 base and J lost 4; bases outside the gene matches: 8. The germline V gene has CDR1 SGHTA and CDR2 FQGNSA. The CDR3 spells CASSLGPGQRADTQYF. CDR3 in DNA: TGTGCCAGCAGCTTAGGTCCGGGACAGCGCGCAGATACGCAGTATTTT.

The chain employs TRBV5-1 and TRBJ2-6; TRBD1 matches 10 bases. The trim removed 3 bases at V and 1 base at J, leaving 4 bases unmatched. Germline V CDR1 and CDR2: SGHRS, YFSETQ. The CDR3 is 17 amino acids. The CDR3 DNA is TGCGCCAGCAGCTCGGGACAGGGGATGTCTGGGGCCAACGTCCTGACTTTC. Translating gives CASSSGQGMSGANVLTF.